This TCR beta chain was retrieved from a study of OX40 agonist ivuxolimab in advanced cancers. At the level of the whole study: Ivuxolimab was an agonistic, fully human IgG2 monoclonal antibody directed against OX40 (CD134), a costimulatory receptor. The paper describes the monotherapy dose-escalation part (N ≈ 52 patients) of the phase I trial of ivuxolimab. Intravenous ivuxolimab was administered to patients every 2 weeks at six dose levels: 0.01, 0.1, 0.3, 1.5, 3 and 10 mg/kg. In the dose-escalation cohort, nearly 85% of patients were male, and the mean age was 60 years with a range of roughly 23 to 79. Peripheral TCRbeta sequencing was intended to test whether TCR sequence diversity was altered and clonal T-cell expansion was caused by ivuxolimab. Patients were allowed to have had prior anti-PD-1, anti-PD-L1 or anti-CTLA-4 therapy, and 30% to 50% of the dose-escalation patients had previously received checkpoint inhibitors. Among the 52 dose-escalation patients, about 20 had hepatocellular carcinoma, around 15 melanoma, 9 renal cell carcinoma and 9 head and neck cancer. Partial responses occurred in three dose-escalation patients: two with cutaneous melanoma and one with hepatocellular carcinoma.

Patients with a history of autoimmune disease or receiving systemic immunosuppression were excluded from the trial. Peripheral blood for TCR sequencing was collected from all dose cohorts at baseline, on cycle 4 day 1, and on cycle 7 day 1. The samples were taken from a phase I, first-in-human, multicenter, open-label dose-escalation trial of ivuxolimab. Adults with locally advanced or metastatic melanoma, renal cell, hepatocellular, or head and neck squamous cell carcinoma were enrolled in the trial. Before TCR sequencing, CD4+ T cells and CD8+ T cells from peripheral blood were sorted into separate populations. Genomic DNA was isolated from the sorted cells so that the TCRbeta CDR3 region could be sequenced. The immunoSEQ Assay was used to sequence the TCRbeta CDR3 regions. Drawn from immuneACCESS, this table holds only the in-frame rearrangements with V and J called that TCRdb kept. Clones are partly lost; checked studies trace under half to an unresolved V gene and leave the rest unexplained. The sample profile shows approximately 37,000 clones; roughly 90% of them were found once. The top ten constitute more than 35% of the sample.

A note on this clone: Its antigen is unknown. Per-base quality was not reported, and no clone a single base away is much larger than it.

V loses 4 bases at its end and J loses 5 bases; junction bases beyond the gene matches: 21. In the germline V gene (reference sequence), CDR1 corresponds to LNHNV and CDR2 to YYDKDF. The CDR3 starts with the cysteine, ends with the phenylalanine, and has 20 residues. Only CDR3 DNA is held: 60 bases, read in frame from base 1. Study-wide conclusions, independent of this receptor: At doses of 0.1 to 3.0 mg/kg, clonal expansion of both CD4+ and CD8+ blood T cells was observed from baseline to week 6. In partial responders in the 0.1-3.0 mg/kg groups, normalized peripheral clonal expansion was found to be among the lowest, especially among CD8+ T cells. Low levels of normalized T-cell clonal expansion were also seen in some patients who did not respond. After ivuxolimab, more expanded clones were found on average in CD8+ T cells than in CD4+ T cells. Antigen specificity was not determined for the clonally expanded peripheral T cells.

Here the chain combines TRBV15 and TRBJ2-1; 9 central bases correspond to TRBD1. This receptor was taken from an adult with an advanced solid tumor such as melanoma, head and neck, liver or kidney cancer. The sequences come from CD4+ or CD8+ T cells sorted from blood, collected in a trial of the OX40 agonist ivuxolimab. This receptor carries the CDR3 CATSKDALPWGTGINNEQFF. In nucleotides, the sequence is TGTGCCACCAGCAAAGATGCCCTCCCCTGGGGGACAGGGATAAACAATGAGCAGTTCTTC.